This TCR beta chain was sequenced during a study of blood T cell repertoires in COVID-19. Whole-study context: Donors in the United States, Italy and Spain gave samples during acute or convalescent COVID-19. PBMCs, B-cell-depleted T cells, or T cells were the source of the cDNA or gDNA that made up the material.

TCRdb's copy holds only in-frame clones and misses some; the assay was immunoSEQ multiplex PCR. The sample consists of 150,000 or so clones, roughly 78% of them appearing once. This clone came up once. Cohort 3 donors counted as recovered after two negative PCRs, clearance, or resolved symptoms. Looked up from germline, CDR1 is SGHVS and CDR2 is FQNEAQ. CDR3 length: 15 residues. V was cut by 4 bases and J by 7 bases, with 19 bases left in between. The source material was PBMCs or T cells enriched from blood (not recorded which). This TCR was sampled from a woman between 45 and 65 years old who had recovered from COVID-19. This chain joins TRBV7-8 and TRBJ1-2; D not certain. The CDR3 DNA reads TGTGCCAGCAGCTCCCCCGACTCCTACTGGAGTGGCTACACCTTC. This codes for CASSSPDSYWSGYTF.